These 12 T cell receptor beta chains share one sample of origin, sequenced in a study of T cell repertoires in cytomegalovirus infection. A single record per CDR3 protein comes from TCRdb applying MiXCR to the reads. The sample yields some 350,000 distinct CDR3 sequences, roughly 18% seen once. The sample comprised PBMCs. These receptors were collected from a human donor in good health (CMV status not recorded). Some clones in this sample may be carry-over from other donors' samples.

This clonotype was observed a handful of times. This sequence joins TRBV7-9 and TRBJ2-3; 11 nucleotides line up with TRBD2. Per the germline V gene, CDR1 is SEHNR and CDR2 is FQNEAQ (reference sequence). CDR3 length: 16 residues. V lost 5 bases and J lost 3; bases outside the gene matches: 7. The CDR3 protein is CASSPKLAGDTDTQYF. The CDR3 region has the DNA TGTGCCAGCAGCCCAAAACTAGCGGGAGATACAGATACGCAGTATTTT.

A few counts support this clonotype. In DNA form, the CDR3 reads TGCAGTGCTACTAGCGGGAGTGACGGGGAGCTGTTTTTT. Its translation is CSATSGSDGELFF. V gene TRBV20-1 combines with J gene TRBJ2-2; 10 bases are shared with TRBD2. V was clipped by 4 bases and J by 7 bases; unmatched bases: 3. The CDR3 is 13 amino acids. CDR1 and CDR2 (germline): DFQATT, SNEGSKA (reference sequence).

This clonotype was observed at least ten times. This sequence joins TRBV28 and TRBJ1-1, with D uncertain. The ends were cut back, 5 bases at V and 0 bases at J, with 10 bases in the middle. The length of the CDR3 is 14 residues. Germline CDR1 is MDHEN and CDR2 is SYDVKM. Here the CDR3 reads CASSNLRMNTEAFF. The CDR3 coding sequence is TGTGCCAGCAGTAACCTCAGAATGAACACTGAAGCTTTCTTT.

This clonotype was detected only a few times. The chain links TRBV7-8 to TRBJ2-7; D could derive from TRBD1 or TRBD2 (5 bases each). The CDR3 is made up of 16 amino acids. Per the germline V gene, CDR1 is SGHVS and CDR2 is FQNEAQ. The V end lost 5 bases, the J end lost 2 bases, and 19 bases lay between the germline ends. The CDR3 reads CASSLNLGAATYEQYF. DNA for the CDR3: TGTGCCAGCAGCCTCAACCTCGGGGCGGCAACCTACGAGCAGTACTTC.

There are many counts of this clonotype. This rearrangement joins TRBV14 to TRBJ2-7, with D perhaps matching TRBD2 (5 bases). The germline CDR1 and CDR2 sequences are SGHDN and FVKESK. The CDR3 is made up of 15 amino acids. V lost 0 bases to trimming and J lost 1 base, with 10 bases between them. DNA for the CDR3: TGTGCCAGCAGCCAAGATTTCGGGGATTCCTACGAGCAGTACTTC. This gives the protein CASSQDFGDSYEQYF.

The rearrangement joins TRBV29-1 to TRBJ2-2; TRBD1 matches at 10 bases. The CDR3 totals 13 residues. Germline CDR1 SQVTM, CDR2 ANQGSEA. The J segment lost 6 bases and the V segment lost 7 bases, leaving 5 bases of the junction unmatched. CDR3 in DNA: TGCAGCGGGAAGGGACAGGGGTCCGGGGAGCTGTTTTTT. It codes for CSGKGQGSGELFF.

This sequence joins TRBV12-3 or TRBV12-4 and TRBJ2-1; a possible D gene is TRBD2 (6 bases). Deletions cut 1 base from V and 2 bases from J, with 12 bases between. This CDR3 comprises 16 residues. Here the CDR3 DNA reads TGTGCCAGCAGTTTAGACGGGGGAGTACCCTACAATGAGCAGTTCTTC. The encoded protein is CASSLDGGVPYNEQFF.

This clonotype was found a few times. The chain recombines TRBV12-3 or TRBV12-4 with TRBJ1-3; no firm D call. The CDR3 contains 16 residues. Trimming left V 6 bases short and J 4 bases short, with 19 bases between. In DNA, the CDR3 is TGTGCCAGCAGCCGTCCGGGAGGGCCGTCGGGAAACACCATATATTTT. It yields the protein CASSRPGGPSGNTIYF.

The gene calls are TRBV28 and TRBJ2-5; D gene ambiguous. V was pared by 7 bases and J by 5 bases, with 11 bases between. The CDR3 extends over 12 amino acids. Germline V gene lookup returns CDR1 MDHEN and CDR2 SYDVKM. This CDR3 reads CASKGARETQYF. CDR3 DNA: TGTGCCAGCAAAGGAGCCCGGGAGACCCAGTACTTC.

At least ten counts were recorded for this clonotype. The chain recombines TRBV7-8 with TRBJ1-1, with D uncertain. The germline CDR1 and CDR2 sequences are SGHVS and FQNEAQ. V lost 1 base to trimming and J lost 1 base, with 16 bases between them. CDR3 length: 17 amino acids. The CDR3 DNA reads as TGTGCCAGCAGCTTAGTAGCGAAGGCAGTTAGGAACACTGAAGCTTTCTTT. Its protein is CASSLVAKAVRNTEAFF.

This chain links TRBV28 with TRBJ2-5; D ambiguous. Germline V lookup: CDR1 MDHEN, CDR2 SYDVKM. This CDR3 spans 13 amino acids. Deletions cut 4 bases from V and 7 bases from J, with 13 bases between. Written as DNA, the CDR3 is TGTGCCAGCAGTTCGGACCAGCATTGGACCCAGTACTTC. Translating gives CASSSDQHWTQYF.

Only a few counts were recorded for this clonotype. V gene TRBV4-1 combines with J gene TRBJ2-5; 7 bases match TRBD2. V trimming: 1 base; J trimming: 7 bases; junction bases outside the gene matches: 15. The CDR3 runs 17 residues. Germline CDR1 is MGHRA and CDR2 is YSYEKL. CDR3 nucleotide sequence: TGCGCCAGCAGCCAAGGGGGGGGGATCAGACTGCCGGGGACCCAGTACTTC. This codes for CASSQGGGIRLPGTQYF.